Shown below are 18 T cell receptor beta chains from a single sample sequenced in a study of identical twins. TCRdb re-called the 5' RACE reads through MiXCR, storing one row per CDR3 protein. The data contain 1.5 million to 2 million distinct CDR3 sequences, less than 35% of them seen just once; the ten biggest clones take up over 0.25%. The sample taken for sequencing was cord blood. Receptor source: a newborn girl in good health.

V and J are TRBV21-1 and TRBJ2-5; the tabulated D call, TRBD2, remains unverified against the DNA. TRBV21-1 is given as a pseudogene. The CDR3 extends over 17 amino acids. The CDR3 bases are TGTGCCAGCAGCAAAGGGAGTTTACGGGAGACCGGGGAGACCCAGTACTTC. This translates into CASSKGSLRETGETQYF.

The genes are TRBV14 and TRBJ2-2, with 7 bases fitting TRBD2. The trim removed 4 bases at V and 4 bases at J, leaving 6 bases unmatched. Germline V gives CDR1 SGHDN, CDR2 FVKESK. The CDR3 has 15 residues. The CDR3 DNA sequence: TGTGCCAGCAGCCCTCCGGGACTACGCACCGGGGAGCTGTTTTTT. Translation: CASSPPGLRTGELFF.

Concerning this clonotype itself: A single base separates this from a much larger clone, so it may be a read error. The V gene is TRBV29-1, the J gene TRBJ2-5; D not resolved. The J call may not be correct, given that the DNA end is closer to TRBJ2-7. This CDR3 has 13 amino acids. Germline V gene sequence: CDR1 SQVTM, CDR2 ANQGSEA. The CDR3 protein is CSAGGHPNTEQYF. CDR3 nucleotides: TGCAGCGCTGGTGGGCACCCAAATACCGAGCAGTACTTC.

This clonotype appeared a few times. The chain is built from TRBV10-3 and TRBJ2-7, with 8 bases identical to TRBD2. V shed 8 bases and J 6 bases; nucleotides not matched to a gene: 15. The CDR3 is 15 residues long. CDR1 is ENHRY, CDR2 SYGVKD, per germline. The CDR3 loop is CAISGQASGFGEQYF. CDR3 sequence (DNA): TGTGCCATCTCCGGTCAGGCTAGCGGGTTTGGCGAGCAGTACTTC.

Concerning this clonotype: The junction departs from the called germline gene at one end, perhaps through a read error. V gene TRBV7-2 combines with J gene TRBJ1-2; possibly TRBD1 for D (5 bases). The CDR3 contains 15 residues. Germline CDR1 reads SGHTA; CDR2 reads FQGNSA. CDR3 bases: TGTGCCGGCAGCCCTCGGCAGGGAGGGAACTATGGCTACACCTTC. This translates into CAGSPRQGGNYGYTF.

V usage is TRBV3-1 and J usage is TRBJ2-7, with a possible D match to TRBD2 (5 bases). Germline CDR1 LGHDT, CDR2 YNNKEL (reference sequence). The V and J ends lost 4 bases and 7 bases respectively, with 11 bases between them. CDR3 length: 12 residues. CDR3: CASSRRWSEQYF. For the CDR3, the DNA is TGTGCCAGCAGCCGGAGGTGGTCGGAGCAGTACTTC.

The chain links TRBV27 to TRBJ2-1; TRBD1 matches 10 bases. V trimming: 2 bases; J trimming: 5 bases; junction bases outside the gene matches: 12. CDR1 and CDR2 from the germline V gene are MNHEY and SMNVEV (reference sequence). The CDR3 spans 18 residues. In nucleotides, the CDR3 is TGTGCCAGCAGTTTAAGGGCCCCGACAGGGGGCCGTCACAATGAGCAGTTCTTC. Protein: CASSLRAPTGGRHNEQFF.

The rearrangement joins TRBV15 to TRBJ1-2, with D hard to call. Germline CDR1 reads LNHNV; CDR2 reads YYDKDF (reference sequence). V lost 4 bases to trimming and J lost 6 bases, with 12 bases between them. This CDR3 comprises 13 residues. The CDR3 reads CATSIAPWDGYTF. CDR3 nucleotides: TGTGCCACCAGCATAGCACCCTGGGATGGCTACACCTTC.

This clonotype was detected a few times. The chain has TRBV6-5 and TRBJ2-3; TRBD1 matches at 7 bases. Unmatched junction bases numbered 10, after V lost 2 bases and J lost 2 bases. This CDR3 is built from 17 residues. Germline CDR1 reads MNHEY; CDR2 reads SVGAGI. The CDR3 loop reads CASSYILSGQTTDTQYF. In DNA form, the CDR3 reads TGTGCCAGCAGTTACATCCTCTCGGGACAGACCACAGATACGCAGTATTTT.

The CDR3: CASSQGAPTYGYTF. CDR3 DNA sequence: TGTGCCAGCAGCCAAGGGGCCCCGACCTATGGCTACACCTTC. This chain joins TRBV3-1 and TRBJ1-2; D is undetermined. The ends were cut back, 1 base at V and 4 bases at J, with 10 bases in the middle. The V gene's germline CDR1 is LGHDT and CDR2 YNNKEL (reference sequence). The CDR3 is made up of 14 amino acids.

This clonotype showed up just a few times. The rearrangement uses TRBV9 and TRBJ2-7; D gene ambiguous. The J call may be in error: the DNA end matches TRBJ2-5 better. Germline CDR1 reads SGDLS; CDR2 reads YYNGEE. The CDR3 contains 14 residues. The CDR3 loop reads CASSVAISKETQYF. The CDR3, as DNA: TGTGCCAGCAGCGTGGCGATCTCGAAAGAGACCCAGTACTTC.

This clonotype has just a few counts. The V gene is TRBV6-1, the J gene TRBJ1-5, with D maybe TRBD1 (6 bases). The CDR3 is 12 amino acids. CDR1 and CDR2 (germline): MNHNS, SASEGT. V was pared by 7 bases and J by 5 bases, with 9 bases between. The CDR3, as DNA: TGTGCCAGCACAGGGGACCATCAGCCCCAGCATTTT. Translating gives CASTGDHQPQHF.

In DNA, the CDR3 is TGCAGTGCTACCGGGCACGTCTCCTACGAGCAGTACTTC. This translates into CSATGHVSYEQYF. The chain links TRBV20-1 to TRBJ2-7; D not resolved. The CDR3 totals 13 residues. Germline V lookup: CDR1 DFQATT, CDR2 SNEGSKA (reference sequence). V was trimmed by 4 bases and J by 0 bases, leaving 10 bases between them.

This chain links TRBV28 with TRBJ1-4; maybe TRBD1 (6 bases). Germline CDR1 is MDHEN and CDR2 is SYDVKM. V gave up 8 bases and J gave up 8 bases, with 15 bases separating them. This CDR3 has 13 amino acids. The CDR3 DNA follows: TGTGCCAGCGGCCAGGGGTTAGGAGAAAAACTGTTTTTT. Residues: CASGQGLGEKLFF.

This chain connects TRBV5-1 to TRBJ2-3; 7 positions agree with TRBD2. The CDR3 contains 16 residues. The V and J ends lost 3 bases and 0 bases, in that order; junction bases with no gene match: 7. Germline V gene data show CDR1 as SGHRS and CDR2 as YFSETQ. CDR3 sequence (DNA): TGCGCCAGCAGCTCGGCCAGACTAGCAAGCACAGATACGCAGTATTTT. The encoded protein is CASSSARLASTDTQYF.

This chain uses TRBV2 with TRBJ1-6, with D perhaps TRBD1 (5 bases). This CDR3 contains 14 residues. V lost 8 bases to trimming and J lost 4 bases, with 12 bases between them. The germline V gene has CDR1 SNHLY and CDR2 FYNNEI. The chain's CDR3 is CASRDGFYNSPLHF. The DNA of the CDR3 is TGTGCCAGCCGGGACGGATTTTATAATTCACCCCTCCACTTT.

The V and J genes are TRBV28 and TRBJ1-5; 7 bases fit TRBD1. The CDR3 contains 16 residues. Losses at the gene ends were 5 bases for V and 3 bases for J; bases not matched to a gene: 10. Looked up from germline, CDR1 is MDHEN and CDR2 is SYDVKM. The CDR3 coding sequence is TGTGCCAGCAGTCCTTACAGGGGAAGCTTCAATCAGCCCCAGCATTTT. This translates into CASSPYRGSFNQPQHF.

The chain employs TRBV10-2 and TRBJ2-1; the D call may be TRBD1 or TRBD2 (5 bases each). The CDR3 spans 15 residues. Trimming left V 6 bases short and J 6 bases short, with 18 bases between. Germline CDR1 WSHSY, CDR2 SAAADI. The CDR3 here is CASSPGAHSGNEQFF. The CDR3 DNA reads as TGCGCCAGCAGCCCCGGGGCACATAGTGGCAATGAGCAGTTCTTC.